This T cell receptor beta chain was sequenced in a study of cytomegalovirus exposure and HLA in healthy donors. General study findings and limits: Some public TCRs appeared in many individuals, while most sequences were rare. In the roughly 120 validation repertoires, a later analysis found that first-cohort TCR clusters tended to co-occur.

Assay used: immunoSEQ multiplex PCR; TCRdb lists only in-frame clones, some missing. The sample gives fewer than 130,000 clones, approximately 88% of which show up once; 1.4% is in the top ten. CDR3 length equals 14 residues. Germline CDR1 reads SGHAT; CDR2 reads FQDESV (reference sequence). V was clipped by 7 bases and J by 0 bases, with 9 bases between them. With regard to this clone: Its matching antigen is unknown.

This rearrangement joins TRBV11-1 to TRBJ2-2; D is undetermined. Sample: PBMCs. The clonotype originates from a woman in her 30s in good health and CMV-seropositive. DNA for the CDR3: TGTGCCAGCACCCGGGTCGCGAACACCGGGGAGCTGTTTTTT. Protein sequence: CASTRVANTGELFF.